This entry concerns a single TCR beta chain. What it binds is unknown. This specimen comes from a study of cytomegalovirus exposure and HLA in healthy donors. CDR1 and CDR2 (germline): SGHNT, YYREEE (reference sequence). Trimming took 0 bases from V and 3 from J, leaving 9 bases between them. The CDR3 extends over 14 amino acids. PCR involved 60 Vbeta and 13 Jbeta primers. TCRdb keeps only in-frame clones here, not all; method: immunoSEQ multiplex PCR. The data show approximately 170,000 clones, roughly 67% seen once. Notes on the study in general: Published work reported that the classifier diagnosed cytomegalovirus status with high specificity and sensitivity. TCR beta V- and J-gene trimming, according to a later analysis, was linked to a missense DCLRE1C variant.

The chain is built from TRBV5-4 and TRBJ1-1, with a possible D match to TRBD1 (5 bases). The receptor's source is a woman aged 18-29 years in good health and CMV-seropositive. The sample consisted of PBMCs. CDR3 in amino acids: CASSLGTLYTEAFF. The CDR3 DNA is TGTGCCAGCAGCTTGGGGACATTGTACACTGAAGCTTTCTTT.